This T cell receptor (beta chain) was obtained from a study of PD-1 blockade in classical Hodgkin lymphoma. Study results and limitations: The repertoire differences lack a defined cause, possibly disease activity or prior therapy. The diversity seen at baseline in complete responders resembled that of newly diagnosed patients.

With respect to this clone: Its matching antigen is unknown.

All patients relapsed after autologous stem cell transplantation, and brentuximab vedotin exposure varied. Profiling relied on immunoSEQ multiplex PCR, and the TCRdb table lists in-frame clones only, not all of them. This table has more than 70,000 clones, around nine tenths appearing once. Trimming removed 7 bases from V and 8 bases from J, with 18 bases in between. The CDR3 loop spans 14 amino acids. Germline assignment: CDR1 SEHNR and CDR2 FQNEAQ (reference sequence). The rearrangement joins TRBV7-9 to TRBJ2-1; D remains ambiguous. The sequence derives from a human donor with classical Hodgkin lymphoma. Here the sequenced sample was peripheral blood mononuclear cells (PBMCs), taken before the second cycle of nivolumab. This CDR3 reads CASTPPPRPDEQFF. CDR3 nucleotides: TGTGCCAGCACCCCTCCGCCACGGCCCGATGAGCAGTTCTTC.